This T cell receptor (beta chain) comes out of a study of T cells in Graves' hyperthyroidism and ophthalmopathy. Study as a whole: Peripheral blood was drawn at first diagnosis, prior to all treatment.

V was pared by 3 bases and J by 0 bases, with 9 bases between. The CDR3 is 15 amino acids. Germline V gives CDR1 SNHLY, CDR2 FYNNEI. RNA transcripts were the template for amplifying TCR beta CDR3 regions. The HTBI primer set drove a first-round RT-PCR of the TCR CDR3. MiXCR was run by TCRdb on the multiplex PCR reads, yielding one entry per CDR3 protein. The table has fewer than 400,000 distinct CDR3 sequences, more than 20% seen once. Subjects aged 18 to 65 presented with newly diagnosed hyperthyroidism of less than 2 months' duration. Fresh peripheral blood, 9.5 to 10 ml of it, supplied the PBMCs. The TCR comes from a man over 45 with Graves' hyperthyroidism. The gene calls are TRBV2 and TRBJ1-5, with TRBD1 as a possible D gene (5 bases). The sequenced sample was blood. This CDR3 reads CASSDQGGSNQPQHF. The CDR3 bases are TGTGCCAGCAGTGATCAGGGTGGTAGCAATCAGCCCCAGCATTTT.